The 10 T cell receptor beta chains listed next were all sequenced from one sample in a study of blood T cell repertoires in COVID-19. Data came from immunoSEQ multiplex PCR; TCRdb stores just in-frame clones and leaves some out. The table includes roughly 230,000 clones, 87% detected once. Sequencing used PBMCs or T cells enriched from blood (not recorded which). These receptors were obtained from a man aged 25-40 years in a cohort exposed to, infected with or recovered from COVID-19 (not recorded which).

The V gene is TRBV29-1, the J gene TRBJ2-1, with TRBD2 matching 11 bases. The CDR3 length is 15 residues. With 6 bases clipped from V and 8 bases from J, the junction kept 12 bases outside the gene matches. Germline CDR1 reads SQVTM; CDR2 reads ANQGSEA. CDR3 in DNA: TGCAGCGTCAAAATAGCGGGAGGGCTAAGGGATGAGCAGTTCTTC. Translating gives CSVKIAGGLRDEQFF.

V gene TRBV28 combines with J gene TRBJ2-4; D might be TRBD1 (6 bases). V shed 3 bases and J shed 3 bases, with 15 bases lying between them. Germline V gene data show CDR1 as MDHEN and CDR2 as SYDVKM. CDR3 length equals 16 residues. Here the CDR3 reads CASSLDQGLDKNIQYF. CDR3 DNA sequence: TGTGCCAGCAGTTTGGATCAGGGGCTAGACAAAAACATTCAGTACTTC.

This clone was observed a few times. The rearrangement links TRBV28 to TRBJ1-1, with a weak D call TRBD1 (5 bases). CDR3 length: 14 amino acids. The V and J ends lost 6 bases and 1 base respectively, with 12 bases between them. CDR1 and CDR2 from the germline V gene are MDHEN and SYDVKM. The CDR3 reads CASSPDIPNTEAFF. Written as DNA, the CDR3 is TGTGCCAGCAGCCCGGACATTCCGAACACTGAAGCTTTCTTT.

This clone occurred a few times. The V call is TRBV5-1, the J call TRBJ2-7; 10 bases align to TRBD1. After removal of 4 bases from V and 0 bases from J, the junction contained 10 bases not matched to a gene. The CDR3 spans 17 residues. Per the germline V gene, CDR1 is SGHRS and CDR2 is YFSETQ. CDR3 sequence reads: CASSRQGAGRNSYEQYF. CDR3 coding DNA: TGCGCCAGCAGCCGACAGGGGGCAGGGAGAAACTCCTACGAGCAGTACTTC.

The chain links TRBV29-1 to TRBJ2-1; TRBD2 is a possible D gene (5 bases). The CDR3 has 12 amino acids. Looked up from germline, CDR1 is SQVTM and CDR2 is ANQGSEA. Trimming stripped 7 bases from V and 4 bases from J, with 11 bases between. The CDR3 loop reads CSAFGGYNEQFF. CDR3 DNA: TGCAGCGCCTTCGGCGGGTACAATGAGCAGTTCTTC.

The rearrangement links TRBV18 to TRBJ2-1, with 9 bases that match TRBD2. The CDR3 extends over 18 amino acids. The V and J ends lost 3 bases and 5 bases, in that order; junction bases with no gene match: 14. Germline assignment: CDR1 KGHSH and CDR2 LQKENI. The CDR3 nucleotides read TGTGCCAGCTCACCGTCGGTAGGTGGCGGGAGGGCCCACAATGAGCAGTTCTTC. Translating gives CASSPSVGGGRAHNEQFF.

The chain links TRBV27 to TRBJ2-1; 8 bases are shared with TRBD2. Germline V CDR1 and CDR2: MNHEY, SMNVEV (reference sequence). V dropped 5 bases and J dropped 2; count of bases not matched to a gene: 5. The CDR3 has 15 amino acids. CDR3 residues: CASSPRTSPYNEQFF. The CDR3 nucleotides are TGTGCCAGCAGTCCCAGGACTAGCCCCTACAATGAGCAGTTCTTC.

This rearrangement joins TRBV5-1 to TRBJ2-6, with D perhaps TRBD2 (5 bases). This CDR3 is 18 amino acids long. The V end was cut by 0 bases, the J end by 0 bases, with 13 bases between. Germline V CDR1 and CDR2: SGHRS, YFSETQ. CDR3 sequence (DNA): TGCGCCAGCAGCTTGGTGCTAGCCCGATACTCTGGGGCCAACGTCCTGACTTTC. Its translation is CASSLVLARYSGANVLTF.

The rearrangement joins TRBV25-1 to TRBJ1-1, with 7 bases aligning to TRBD1. CDR3 length: 13 amino acids. Germline V gives CDR1 MGHDK, CDR2 SYGVNS. Germline trimming cut 4 bases from V and 5 bases from J; bases unmatched to any gene: 4. CDR3 in amino acids: CASSVRQGTEAFF. CDR3 bases: TGTGCCAGCAGTGTGAGACAGGGAACTGAAGCTTTCTTT.

The CDR3 spells CASSPAGLAGASYEQYF. Here the CDR3 DNA reads TGTGCCAGTAGTCCAGCCGGTCTAGCGGGAGCTTCCTACGAGCAGTACTTC. The chain is built from TRBV19 and TRBJ2-7; 10 bases align to TRBD2. Germline CDR1 reads LNHDA; CDR2 reads SQIVND (reference sequence). The CDR3 covers 17 residues. Trimming at V came to 5 bases and at J to 1 base, leaving 11 bases not matched to a gene.